This T cell receptor (beta chain) is drawn from a study of blood T cell repertoires in COVID-19 (dated by TCRdb to the early 2020s). About the investigation overall: Collaborator samples came from the United States, Italy and Spain and covered acute and convalescent phases of COVID-19. The material from the prospective study consisted of cDNA or gDNA derived from T cells, B-cell-depleted T cells, or PBMCs. Deeply sampled blood TCRbeta repertoires from subjects exposed to, actively infected with, or recovered from COVID-19 were included in the dataset. The repertoires were made available in a free public database intended to serve as a resource for research on the immune response to SARS-CoV-2. The samples were drawn from two sources: the first 160 participants of the ongoing ImmuneRACE study, and 950 to 1,500 subjects contributed by 6 global collaborators. Nearly every sample came with metadata listing a de-identified subject ID, COVID-19 status, age in years and sex. Where available, HLA class I and class II types were obtained from metadata supplied by the sample provider rather than from assay-based typing. General study outcomes and caveats: The amount of clinical and demographic metadata varied by source and participant and was provided uncurated.

Worth noting for this clone: Its antigen target is currently unknown. No qualities accompany the bases; no much larger clone lies one base away.

The germline ends are 13 bases apart after V is trimmed by 3 bases and J by 1 base. Based on the germline V gene, the CDR1 and CDR2 sequences are SGHDT and YYEEEE. The CDR3 covers 15 residues, taking in both the cysteine and the phenylalanine. Only the CDR3 DNA stays, 45 bases, in frame from base 1. TCRbeta CDR3 regions were amplified from genomic DNA using the immunoSEQ Assay, a bias-controlled multiplex PCR. In the authors' own workflow: Within the assay, amplification of reference gene primers was used to estimate how many nucleated cells each sample contained. To quantify the absolute abundance of each unique TCRbeta CDR3 rearrangement, sequence reads were collapsed and filtered. For each sample, productive Simpson clonality was calculated as the square root of Simpson's diversity index across productive rearrangements. In TCRdb, the immuneACCESS table is reduced to in-frame sequences with V and J assigned. These tables do not hold every clone; where another copy was compared, an unresolved V gene accounts for under half, and the others remain unexplained. Clone size and the V and J calls come from that table; the DNA yielded D and trimming. Recorded for this sample are 30,000 or so clones; roughly 87% of them occurred a single time. 1% of the sample is held by the ten biggest clonotypes.

Collaborating institutions collected whole blood in K2EDTA tubes following their own protocols. For TCRbeta analysis, collaborator samples were shipped as frozen whole blood, as isolated PBMCs, or as DNA extracted from either sample type. The V and J genes are TRBV5-6 and TRBJ1-1; the D gene is not confidently resolved. The sequence was collected from a man between 65 and 85 years old with active or convalescent COVID-19. The sequenced sample consisted of peripheral blood. The CDR3 sequence is CASSSSRVGNTEAFF. The bases are TGTGCCAGCAGCTCTTCGAGGGTAGGGAACACTGAAGCTTTCTTT.